This is a list of T cell receptor beta chains from one sample in a study of T cell responses to AZD1222 COVID-19 vaccine. TCRdb's copy holds only in-frame clones and misses some; the assay was immunoSEQ multiplex PCR. Of about 170,000 clones listed, roughly 89% are singletons. The specimen comprised peripheral blood, sampled 28 days after the second AZD1222 dose. The receptors were sampled from an adult who received the AZD1222 COVID-19 vaccine. The CDR3 runs from the conserved cysteine through the conserved F or W. A D gene is named only where the DNA matches it firmly. Not every row has a clone size; where given, it reads once, few, many or a size class.

14	-	-	TRBJ1-1	TRBV3-1/TRBV3-2	CASSRETGSAEAFF	TGTGCCAGCAGCCGGGAAACAGGGAGCGCTGAAGCTTTCTTT
14	-	-	TRBJ1-6	TRBV7-2	CASSLGQINSPLHF	TGTGCCAGCAGCTTAGGACAGATTAATTCACCCCTCCACTTT
14	TRBD1	-	TRBJ1-6	TRBV6-2/TRBV6-3	CASSYMDRVSPLHF	TGTGCCAGCAGTTATATGGACAGGGTTTCACCCCTCCACTTT
13	TRBD1	-	TRBJ1-2	TRBV12-3/TRBV12-4	CASRSDRGRDYTF	TGTGCCAGCAGATCAGACAGGGGCAGGGACTACACCTTC
14	TRBD1	-	TRBJ1-6	TRBV10-1	CASIPDRGNSPLHF	TGCGCCAGCATCCCGGACAGGGGGAATTCACCCCTCCACTTT
13	TRBD1	-	TRBJ2-1	TRBV4-2	CASSQPGGAEQFF	TGTGCCAGCAGCCAACCAGGGGGCGCTGAGCAGTTCTTC
15	TRBD1	-	TRBJ1-3	TRBV4-3	CASSQDGEGANTIYF	TGCGCCAGCAGCCAAGATGGAGAGGGGGCGAACACCATATATTTT
15	TRBD1	-	TRBJ1-2	TRBV5-8	CASSLGPRTGYGYTF	TGTGCCAGCAGCTTGGGTCCCAGGACAGGCTATGGCTACACCTTC
14	-	-	TRBJ2-1	TRBV21-1	CASREAENYNEQFF	TGTGCCAGCCGGGAGGCCGAGAACTACAATGAGCAGTTCTTC
15	-	few	TRBJ2-7	TRBV7-9	CASSSPTGNVYEQYF	TGTGCCAGCAGCTCGCCAACAGGTAATGTCTACGAGCAGTACTTC
13	-	few	TRBJ2-2	TRBV11-2	CASNEQQTGELFF	TGTGCCAGCAACGAACAGCAGACCGGGGAGCTGTTTTTT
15	-	-	TRBJ2-7	TRBV15	CATSREGTRSYEQYF	TGTGCCACCAGCAGAGAAGGCACTCGCTCCTACGAGCAGTACTTC
14	-	-	TRBJ1-2	TRBV30	CAWVQGVSNYGYTF	TGTGCCTGGGTACAGGGAGTTAGCAACTATGGCTACACCTTC
12	-	few	TRBJ1-2	TRBV12-3/TRBV12-4	CASSPGRYGYTF	TGTGCCAGCAGTCCGGGACGCTATGGCTACACCTTC
15	-	-	TRBJ1-6	TRBV5-4	CATSLSHGNNSPLHF	TGTGCCACCTCACTCAGTCACGGCAATAATTCACCCCTCCACTTT
15	-	-	TRBJ1-1	TRBV5-6	CASSVDGTMNTEAFF	TGTGCCAGCAGCGTTGATGGGACCATGAACACTGAAGCTTTCTTT
15	-	-	TRBJ1-5	TRBV4-1	CASSQEAGSNQPQHF	TGCGCCAGCAGCCAAGAGGCAGGGAGCAATCAGCCCCAGCATTTT
11	-	-	TRBJ2-7	TRBV7-9	CASSFLNEQYF	TGTGCCAGCAGCTTTCTCAACGAGCAGTACTTC
13	-	-	TRBJ2-7	TRBV29-1	CSIRGAPSYEQYF	TGCAGCATCCGGGGGGCTCCCTCCTACGAGCAGTACTTC
14	-	-	TRBJ1-2	TRBV29-1	CSVGVGSGNYGYTF	TGCAGCGTTGGAGTGGGATCGGGAAACTATGGCTACACCTTC
15	-	-	TRBJ2-1	TRBV11-2	CASSLEGGSYNEQFF	TGTGCCAGCAGCTTAGAGGGGGGCTCCTACAATGAGCAGTTCTTC
13	-	-	TRBJ1-5	TRBV6-5	CATRWQLAQPQHF	TGTGCCACTAGGTGGCAGCTCGCTCAGCCCCAGCATTTT